This entry concerns a single T cell receptor (beta chain). Original processing notes: Reference gene primer amplification yielded estimated nucleated cell counts. The assay was immunoSEQ multiplex PCR, and TCRdb's table has in-frame clones only and misses some. That table supplies the V and J calls and clone size; D and trimming were determined from the DNA. The sample has fewer than 25,000 clones, 81% seen once. The CDR3 runs 15 residues. V shed 4 bases and J 5 bases; nucleotides not matched to a gene: 3. The germline V gene has CDR1 LGHNA and CDR2 YSLEER. This sample stems from a study of blood T cell repertoires in COVID-19. The wider study: Italy, Spain and the United States were the sources of the convalescent and acute COVID-19 samples. PBMCs, B-cell-depleted T cells, or T cells were the source of the cDNA or gDNA that made up the material.

This chain uses TRBV4-3 with TRBJ2-1, with 12 bases fitting TRBD2. The clonotype comes from an older man with acute or convalescent COVID-19. Sample: peripheral blood. The CDR3 sequence is CASSLGLAGNNEQFF. The CDR3 DNA is TGCGCCAGCAGCCTTGGACTAGCGGGGAACAATGAGCAGTTCTTC.